The 32 T cell receptor beta chains below were found in one sample sequenced in a study of identical twins. From the 5' RACE reads, TCRdb called clonotypes with MiXCR, one entry per CDR3 protein. The data show some 240,000 distinct CDR3 sequences, with about 10% seen just once and over 8% held by the top ten. Sequencing input: memory T cells sorted from blood. These receptors came from a man aged 50 or older in good health.

This clonotype was recorded a few times. J is TRBJ2-1 and V is TRBV19, with TRBD1 matching over 8 bases. This CDR3 region has 18 residues. Germline assignment: CDR1 LNHDA and CDR2 SQIVND (reference sequence). The J segment lost 3 bases and the V segment lost 0 bases, leaving 10 bases of the junction unmatched. In nucleotides, the CDR3 is TGTGCCAGTAGTATAGATCTGTTTCCAGGACAGGGCTACAATGAGCAGTTCTTC. It yields the protein CASSIDLFPGQGYNEQFF. The complete variable domain, with remaining parts taken from reference TRBV19 and TRBJ2-1, reads DGGITQSPKYLFRKEGQNVTLSCEQNLNHDAMYWYRQDPGQGLRLIYYSQIVNDFQKGDIAEGYSVSREKKESFPLTVTSAQKNPTAFYLCASSIDLFPGQGYNEQFFGPGTRLTVL.

This CDR3 reads CASSVSGQGVYEQYF. The CDR3 DNA is TGTGCCAGCAGCGTATCGGGACAGGGGGTCTACGAGCAGTACTTC. The V gene is TRBV9, the J gene TRBJ2-7; 11 bases fit TRBD1. After removal of 1 base from V and 3 bases from J, the junction contained 3 bases not matched to a gene. The CDR3 covers 15 residues. Germline V CDR1 and CDR2: SGDLS, YYNGEE. Looking up the rest from reference TRBV9 and TRBJ2-7 gives the full variable domain: DSGVTQTPKHLITATGQRVTLRCSPRSGDLSVYWYQQSLDQGLQFLIQYYNGEERAKGNILERFSAQQFPDLHSELNLSSLELGDSALYFCASSVSGQGVYEQYFGPGTRLTVT.

This clonotype was counted at least ten times. This sequence joins TRBV11-2 and TRBJ2-1; D possibly corresponds to TRBD2 (6 bases). Germline V lookup: CDR1 SGHAT, CDR2 FQNNGV. V was shortened by 6 bases and J by 12 bases, with 18 bases between the two germline ends. This CDR3 spans 13 amino acids. CDR3 in DNA: TGTGCCAGCAGTCCCCGGGACTCCGGTAGGCAGTTCTTC. It encodes CASSPRDSGRQFF.

This clonotype was seen only a few times. The chain has TRBV2 and TRBJ2-5; D is uncertain. Germline CDR1 reads SNHLY; CDR2 reads FYNNEI. Trimming stripped 8 bases from V and 2 bases from J, with 6 bases between. The length of the CDR3 is 11 residues. The CDR3 region is CASEIQETQYF. The CDR3 DNA reads as TGTGCCAGCGAGATACAAGAGACCCAGTACTTC.

As regards this clonotype: Germline and junction disagree at one end, which may indicate a read error. The chain joins TRBV3-1 to TRBJ1-5, with D hard to call. The CDR3 consists of 13 residues. Per the germline V gene, CDR1 is LGHDT and CDR2 is YNNKEL (reference sequence). CDR3 loop: CATSQSLMQPQHF. The CDR3 DNA is TGTGCCACCAGCCAATCCCTCATGCAGCCCCAGCATTTT.

The V call is TRBV11-2, the J call TRBJ2-1; the D is unclear. Per the germline V gene, CDR1 is SGHAT and CDR2 is FQNNGV. The CDR3 runs to 16 residues. V lost 6 bases and J lost 4, with 19 bases in between. The DNA of the CDR3 is TGTGCCAGCAGTTCCAATGCCCTAAACAAATACAATGAGCAGTTCTTC. It yields the protein CASSSNALNKYNEQFF.

This clonotype came up many times. The chain joins TRBV6-2 or TRBV6-3 to TRBJ1-1; TRBD1 is a possible D gene (6 bases). CDR3 size: 12 residues. Trimming removed 5 bases from V and 7 bases from J, with 11 bases in between. Germline V gives CDR1 MNHEY, CDR2 SVGEGT. The CDR3 region is CASSPRTVEAFF. The CDR3 DNA reads as TGTGCCAGCAGTCCCAGGACAGTTGAAGCTTTCTTT.

This clonotype showed up many times. J is TRBJ1-3 and V is TRBV12-3 or TRBV12-4; the D is unclear. The V and J ends lost 5 bases and 7 bases respectively, with 15 bases between them. This CDR3 spans 14 amino acids. CDR3 residues: CASSQRASWNTIYF. As DNA, the CDR3 is TGTGCCAGCAGTCAGCGGGCTTCATGGAACACCATATATTTT.

This clonotype was seen a handful of times. This chain connects TRBV6-1 to TRBJ2-7, with 7 bases matching TRBD1. The junction had 4 bases not matched to a gene; V was cut back by 6 bases and J by 2 bases. The CDR3 extends over 13 amino acids. CDR1 is MNHNS and CDR2 is SASEGT in the germline V gene. The CDR3 loop reads CASSGDRAYEQYF. The CDR3 DNA reads TGTGCCAGCAGCGGCGACAGGGCCTACGAGCAGTACTTC.

This clonotype was recorded a few times. The chain carries TRBV21-1 and TRBJ2-7; the table's D gene call, TRBD1, was not cross checked with the DNA. TRBV21-1 is marked as a pseudogene. This CDR3 has 15 amino acids. The CDR3 DNA follows: TGTGCCAGCAGCAAAAACAGGGAGTACACCTACGAGCAGTACTTC. This codes for CASSKNREYTYEQYF.

Many counts were recorded for this clonotype. This sequence joins TRBV5-6 and TRBJ2-4, with 7 bases lining up with TRBD1. Germline loops: CDR1 SGHDT, CDR2 YYEEEE. Trimming removed 5 bases from V and 6 bases from J; junction bases left unmatched: 11. The CDR3 runs 15 residues. CDR3 protein: CASRPGGAGGNIQYF. CDR3 DNA sequence: TGTGCCAGCAGGCCTGGTGGGGCAGGGGGAAACATTCAGTACTTC.

In its sample, this clonotype was seen many times. The gene calls are TRBV12-3 or TRBV12-4 and TRBJ2-7; D ambiguous. CDR3 length equals 12 residues. The V end was cut by 5 bases, the J end by 7 bases, with 12 bases between. The CDR3 DNA reads as TGTGCCAGCAGTAGGAGTAGTGGAGAGCAGTACTTC. Translation gives CASSRSSGEQYF.

This clonotype was picked up many times. The J gene is TRBJ1-1, the V gene TRBV5-1; 7 bases agree with TRBD1. Germline V lookup: CDR1 SGHRS, CDR2 YFSETQ. CDR3 length: 15 amino acids. V was pared by 3 bases and J by 1 base, with 6 bases of the junction left unmatched. The CDR3: CASSYITGANTEAFF. DNA of the CDR3: TGCGCCAGCAGCTACATAACAGGGGCGAACACTGAAGCTTTCTTT. Looking up the rest from reference TRBV5-1 and TRBJ1-1 gives the full variable domain: KAGVTQTPRYLIKTRGQQVTLSCSPISGHRSVSWYQQTPGQGLQFLFEYFSETQRNKGNFPGRFSGRQFSNSRSEMNVSTLELGDSALYLCASSYITGANTEAFFGQGTRLTVV.

This clonotype has only a few counts. V gene TRBV5-6 combines with J gene TRBJ2-5; 10 bases agree with TRBD2. J gave up 2 bases and V 4 bases, and 5 bases lay outside the gene matches. The CDR3 length is 15 residues. Germline V gene data show CDR1 as SGHDT and CDR2 as YYEEEE. CDR3 nucleotides: TGTGCCAGCAGCCGTCTACTAGCGGGGCAAGAGACCCAGTACTTC. It encodes CASSRLLAGQETQYF.

This clonotype was counted a few times. The gene calls are TRBV5-6 and TRBJ2-7; D is perhaps TRBD2 (6 bases). The CDR3 sequence is 14 residues long. The V and J ends lost 2 bases and 7 bases respectively, with 16 bases between them. Looked up from germline, CDR1 is SGHDT and CDR2 is YYEEEE. CDR3: CASSFLGRGREQYF. In DNA, the CDR3 is TGTGCCAGCAGCTTCTTGGGACGGGGGAGGGAGCAGTACTTC. Combining the CDR3 with reference TRBV5-6 and TRBJ2-7 gives the whole variable domain DAGVTQSPTHLIKTRGQQVTLRCSPKSGHDTVSWYQQALGQGPQFIFQYYEEEERQRGNFPDRFSGHQFPNYSSELNVNALLLGDSALYLCASSFLGRGREQYFGPGTRLTVT.

This clonotype was seen repeatedly, ten times or more. The V and J genes are TRBV15 and TRBJ1-5; D gene ambiguous. There are 8 residues in the CDR3. Germline values: CDR1 LNHNV, CDR2 YYDKDF (reference sequence). CDR3 nucleotide sequence: TGTAGCAATCAGCCCCAGCATTTT. Amino acids: CSNQPQHF. Supplemented by reference TRBV15 and TRBJ1-5, the full variable domain reads DAMVIQNPRYQVTQFGKPVTLSCSQTLNHNVMYWYQQKSSQAPKLLFHYYDKDFNNEADTPDNFQSRRPNTSFCFLDIRSPGLGDTAMYLCSNQPQHFGDGTRLSIL.

This clonotype was recorded a few times. The rearrangement joins TRBV20-1 to TRBJ1-6, with D unresolved. In germline, CDR1 is DFQATT, CDR2 SNEGSKA (reference sequence). The V end lost 6 bases, the J end lost 0 bases, and 9 bases lay between the germline ends. The CDR3 is 14 amino acids. In nucleotides, the CDR3 is TGCAGTGCCCCCGCTCCCTCCTATAATTCACCCCTCCACTTT. Translating it yields CSAPAPSYNSPLHF.

This clonotype was seen a few times. DNA for the CDR3: TGCAGCGTTCTTGGGACTGGAGGGGGCTACACCTTC. This gives the protein CSVLGTGGGYTF. This chain links TRBV29-1 with TRBJ1-2, with D perhaps matching TRBD1 (5 bases). Germline V gene lookup returns CDR1 SQVTM and CDR2 ANQGSEA. This CDR3 region has 12 residues. Trimming removed 5 bases at V and 8 bases at J, with 15 bases between.

The sample holds many counts of this clonotype. V and J are TRBV10-3 and TRBJ2-3; D not certain. The CDR3 is 13 residues long. CDR1 is ENHRY, CDR2 SYGVKD, per germline. V was cut by 6 bases and J by 4 bases, with 11 bases left in between. The CDR3 nucleotides are TGTGCCATCAGCAAGGGTGGGGCAGATACGCAGTATTTT. Its translation is CAISKGGADTQYF.

The V call is TRBV27, the J call TRBJ2-2; no reliable D call. This CDR3 spans 13 amino acids. The germline V gene encodes CDR1 MNHEY and CDR2 SMNVEV (reference sequence). V gave up 6 bases and J gave up 6 bases, with 11 bases separating them. CDR3 region: CASSSIPPGELFF. As DNA, the CDR3 is TGTGCCAGCAGCTCAATCCCACCCGGGGAGCTGTTTTTT.

This clonotype was seen ten or more times. The chain carries TRBV9 and TRBJ2-2; D is unclear. Germline V gene data show CDR1 as SGDLS and CDR2 as YYNGEE. With 4 bases removed from V and 4 bases from J, the gap between germline ends came to 14 bases. This CDR3 comprises 15 residues. The CDR3 protein is CASSSSGLSTGELFF. The DNA of the CDR3 is TGTGCCAGCAGCTCCTCCGGGCTGAGCACCGGGGAGCTGTTTTTT.

This chain links TRBV7-2 with TRBJ1-2; D is uncertain. V was clipped by 3 bases and J by 7 bases, with 12 bases between them. There are 13 residues in the CDR3. Germline CDR1 SGHTA, CDR2 FQGNSA. CDR3 DNA sequence: TGTGCCAGCAGCTTCCAGACCCCTCCTGGCTACACCTTC. Its translation: CASSFQTPPGYTF.

This clonotype was counted between two and nine times. This rearrangement joins TRBV10-3 to TRBJ1-3; D is ambiguous. Germline CDR1 and CDR2: ENHRY and SYGVKD. Between the trimmed V and J ends, which lost 10 bases and 0 bases, there was a span of 13 bases. CDR3 length: 14 residues. In DNA form, the CDR3 reads TGTGCCACTAGGTGGACGGACTCTGGAAACACCATATATTTT. Amino acids: CATRWTDSGNTIYF.

This clonotype was recorded at least ten times. The chain recombines TRBV5-1 with TRBJ2-3, with D hard to call. The CDR3 is 13 residues long. The V gene's germline CDR1 is SGHRS and CDR2 YFSETQ. With 6 bases removed from V and 2 bases from J, the gap between germline ends came to 10 bases. For the CDR3, the DNA is TGCGCCAGCACAACTGACAACACAGATACGCAGTATTTT. Amino acids: CASTTDNTDTQYF.

This clonotype was detected a few times. The rearrangement uses TRBV11-2 and TRBJ2-6; D is undetermined. In germline, CDR1 is SGHAT, CDR2 FQNNGV. The CDR3 has 15 amino acids. Trimming pared 5 bases from V and 0 bases from J, leaving 8 bases between. The CDR3 coding sequence is TGTGCCAGCAGCCCTGTACACTCTGGGGCCAACGTCCTGACTTTC. Translated, it gives CASSPVHSGANVLTF.

The chain uses TRBV20-1 and TRBJ2-7; D is ambiguous. Deletions cut 5 bases from V and 0 bases from J, with 17 bases between. Germline CDR1 reads DFQATT; CDR2 reads SNEGSKA (reference sequence). The CDR3 runs to 15 residues. The chain's CDR3 is CSAPWTVKNSYEQYF. The CDR3 coding sequence is TGCAGTGCTCCCTGGACGGTCAAAAACTCCTACGAGCAGTACTTC.

This clonotype occurred a few times. The rearrangement joins TRBV29-1 to TRBJ2-1; D is unresolved. The V and J ends lost 0 bases and 6 bases respectively, with 9 bases between them. Germline V gives CDR1 SQVTM, CDR2 ANQGSEA. The CDR3 is 13 residues long. CDR3 DNA sequence: TGCAGCGTTGAAGATCTTCTTGGCAATGAGCAGTTCTTC. Protein product: CSVEDLLGNEQFF.

The chain combines TRBV7-2 with TRBJ2-5, with a weak D call TRBD1 (5 bases). Trimming took off 0 bases at V and 5 bases at J, with 13 bases between the two ends. The CDR3 consists of 15 residues. In germline, CDR1 is SGHTA, CDR2 FQGNSA. CDR3 loop: CASSLAARGRETQYF. The CDR3 nucleotides read TGTGCCAGCAGCTTAGCCGCTAGGGGCCGCGAGACCCAGTACTTC.

In this sample, this clonotype turned up a few times. The chain is built from TRBV2 and TRBJ1-5, with no clear D. Between the trimmed V and J ends, which lost 3 bases and 5 bases, there was a span of 5 bases. Germline V lookup: CDR1 SNHLY, CDR2 FYNNEI. The CDR3 spans 12 residues. CDR3 loop: CASSDQDQPQHF. Here the CDR3 DNA reads TGTGCCAGCAGTGATCAAGATCAGCCCCAGCATTTT.

The chain employs TRBV30 and TRBJ1-1; D is perhaps TRBD1 (6 bases). V was trimmed by 5 bases and J by 2 bases, leaving 15 bases between them. Per the germline V gene, CDR1 is GTSNPN and CDR2 is SVGIG (reference sequence). The CDR3 length is 14 residues. CDR3 region: CAWARGGLNTEAFF. In DNA form, the CDR3 reads TGTGCCTGGGCTCGAGGGGGACTCAACACTGAAGCTTTCTTT.

This clonotype was recorded many times. This chain joins TRBV7-9 and TRBJ1-4; 8 nucleotides align to TRBD1. The CDR3 extends over 16 amino acids. V was clipped by 5 bases and J by 2 bases; unmatched bases: 7. CDR1 is SEHNR and CDR2 is FQNEAQ in the germline V gene (reference sequence). In nucleotides, the CDR3 is TGTGCCAGCAGCGTCGGACAGGGATCGACTAATGAAAAACTGTTTTTT. Protein product: CASSVGQGSTNEKLFF.

The rearrangement joins TRBV7-2 to TRBJ2-5; 8 bases match TRBD2. Germline assignment: CDR1 SGHTA and CDR2 FQGNSA. The CDR3 is 14 amino acids. V lost 5 bases and J lost 7; bases outside the gene matches: 9. Written as DNA, the CDR3 is TGTGCCAGCAGCCCTAGCGGGTTACCAGGGACCCAGTACTTC. Amino acids: CASSPSGLPGTQYF. The full variable domain, completed using reference TRBV7-2 and TRBJ2-5, is GAGVSQSPSNKVTEKGKDVELRCDPISGHTALYWYRQSLGQGLEFLIYFQGNSAPDKSGLPSDRFSAERTGGSVSTLTIQRTQQEDSAVYLCASSPSGLPGTQYFGPGTRLLVL.